The text below deals with one T cell receptor (beta chain). Its target is not known. Trimming cost V 4 bases and J 0 bases, with 12 bases left between them. The CDR3 loop spans 15 amino acids. Germline CDR1 reads KGHSH; CDR2 reads LQKENI. This record comes from a study of cytomegalovirus exposure and HLA in healthy donors. General observations from the study: A missense DCLRE1C variant was associated with V- and J-gene trimming of TCR beta chains in a later analysis, and an independent cohort replicated the association. The likely origin of a cluster of highly shared sequence variants was a sequencing artifact.

Each donor was nominally healthy when sampled (though unrecorded immune exposures were likely). 13 Jbeta primers and 60 Vbeta primers were used for the PCR. Data came from immunoSEQ multiplex PCR; TCRdb stores just in-frame clones and leaves some out. Recorded for this sample: 150,000 to 200,000 clones. Material: PBMCs. V usage is TRBV18 and J usage is TRBJ2-5, with D possibly TRBD1 on 5 matching bases. This receptor was taken from an older woman in good health and CMV-seronegative. CDR3 nucleotides: TGTGCCAGCTCACGGTTACAGGCAGACCAAGAGACCCAGTACTTC. Its translation: CASSRLQADQETQYF.